This T cell receptor (beta chain) appears in the sequencing data of a study of CXCR3-negative and CXCR3-positive naive CD8 T cells. Study findings and constraints: In CXCR3-positive naive cells, the TRB CDR3s were more hydrophobic than in CXCR3-negative naive cells.

Worth noting for this clonotype: Its target is unknown.

The germline gives CDR1 SGHDT, CDR2 YYEEEE. The CDR3 has 12 amino acids. Each TRB cDNA library was prepared by 5' RACE (with UMI labels). TCRdb re-called the 5' RACE reads and gives one entry per CDR3 protein, without DNA. The sample's table shows roughly 120,000 distinct CDR3 sequences. Sequenced material: naive CXCR3+ CD8+ T cells from blood. Subset in this sample: CD45RO-CCR7+CD27+CD95- naive CD8+ T cells expressing CXCR3 (TNR3+). The source is a human donor in good health. Some clones in this sample may be carry-over from other donors' samples. The chain combines TRBV5-6 with TRBJ1-1. This CDR3 is CASSIFDTEAFF.